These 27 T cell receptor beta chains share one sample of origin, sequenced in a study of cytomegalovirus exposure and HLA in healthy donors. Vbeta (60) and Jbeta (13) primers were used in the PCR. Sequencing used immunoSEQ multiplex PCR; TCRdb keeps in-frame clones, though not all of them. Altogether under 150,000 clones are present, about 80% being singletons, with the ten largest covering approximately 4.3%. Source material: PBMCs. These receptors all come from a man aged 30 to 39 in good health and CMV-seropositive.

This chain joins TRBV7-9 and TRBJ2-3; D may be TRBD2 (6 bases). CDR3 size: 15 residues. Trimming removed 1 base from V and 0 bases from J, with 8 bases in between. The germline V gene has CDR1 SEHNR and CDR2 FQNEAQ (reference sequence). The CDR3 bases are TGTGCCAGCAGCTTAGATGCGGGGAGCACAGATACGCAGTATTTT. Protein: CASSLDAGSTDTQYF.

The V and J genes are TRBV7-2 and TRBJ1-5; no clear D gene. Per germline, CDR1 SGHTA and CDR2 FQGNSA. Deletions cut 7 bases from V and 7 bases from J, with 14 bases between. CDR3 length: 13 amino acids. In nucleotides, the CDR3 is TGTGCCAGCACCCATAGTCGAGGCCAGCCCCAGCATTTT. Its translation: CASTHSRGQPQHF.

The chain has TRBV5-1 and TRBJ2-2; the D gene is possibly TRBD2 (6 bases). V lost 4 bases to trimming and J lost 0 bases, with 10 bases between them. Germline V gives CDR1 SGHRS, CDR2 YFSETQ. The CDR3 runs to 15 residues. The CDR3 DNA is TGCGCCAGCAGCCGCGGGGTAACGAACACCGGGGAGCTGTTTTTT. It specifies CASSRGVTNTGELFF.

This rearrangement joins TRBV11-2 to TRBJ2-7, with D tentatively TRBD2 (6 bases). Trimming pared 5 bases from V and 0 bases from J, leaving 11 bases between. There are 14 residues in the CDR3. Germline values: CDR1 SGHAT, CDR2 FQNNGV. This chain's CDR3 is CASSAPGDSYEQYF. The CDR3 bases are TGTGCCAGCAGCGCCCCGGGGGACTCCTACGAGCAGTACTTC.

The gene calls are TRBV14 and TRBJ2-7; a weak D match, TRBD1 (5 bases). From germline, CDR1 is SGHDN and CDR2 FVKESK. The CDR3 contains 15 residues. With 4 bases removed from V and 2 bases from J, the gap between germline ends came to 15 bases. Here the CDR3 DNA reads TGTGCCAGCAGCCTACTACCAGGGCTGACCTACGAGCAGTACTTC. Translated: CASSLLPGLTYEQYF. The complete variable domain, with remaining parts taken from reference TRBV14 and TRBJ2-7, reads EAGVTQFPSHSVIEKGQTVTLRCDPISGHDNLYWYRRVMGKEIKFLLHFVKESKQDESGMPNNRFLAERTGGTYSTLKVQPAELEDSGVYFCASSLLPGLTYEQYFGPGTRLTVT.

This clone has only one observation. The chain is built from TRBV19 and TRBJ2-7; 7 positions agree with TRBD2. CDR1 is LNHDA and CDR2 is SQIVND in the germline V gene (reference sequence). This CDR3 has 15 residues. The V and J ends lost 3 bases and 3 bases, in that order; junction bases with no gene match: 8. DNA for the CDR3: TGTGCCAGTAGTATCTTACTAGCGAACGGCTACGAGCAGTACTTC. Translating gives CASSILLANGYEQYF.

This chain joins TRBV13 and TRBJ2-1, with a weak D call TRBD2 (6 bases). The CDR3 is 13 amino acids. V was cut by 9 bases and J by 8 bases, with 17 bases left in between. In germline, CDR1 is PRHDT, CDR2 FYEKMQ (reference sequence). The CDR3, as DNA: TGTGCCAGTAAGCCGGGAGTTGGGGATGAGCAGTTCTTC. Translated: CASKPGVGDEQFF.

CDR3 loop: CASSSTGRETQYF. The CDR3 DNA reads TGTGCCAGCAGCTCCACAGGGCGGGAGACCCAGTACTTC. J is TRBJ2-5 and V is TRBV6-5; D may be TRBD1 (6 bases). This CDR3 has 13 residues. CDR1 and CDR2 (germline): MNHEY, SVGAGI. Trimming left V 6 bases short and J 5 bases short, with 13 bases between.

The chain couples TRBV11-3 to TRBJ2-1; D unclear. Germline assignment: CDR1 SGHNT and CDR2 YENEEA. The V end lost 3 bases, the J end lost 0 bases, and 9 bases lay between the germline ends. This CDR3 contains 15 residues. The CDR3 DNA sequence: TGTGCCAGCAGCTTGTCGGGTAGCTCCTACAATGAGCAGTTCTTC. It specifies CASSLSGSSYNEQFF.

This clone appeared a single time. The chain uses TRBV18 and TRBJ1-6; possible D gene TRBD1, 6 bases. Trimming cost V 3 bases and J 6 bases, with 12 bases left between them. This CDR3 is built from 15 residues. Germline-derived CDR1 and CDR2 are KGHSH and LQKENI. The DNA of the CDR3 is TGTGCCAGCTCACCCACAGGGCCCAGTAATTCACCCCTCCACTTT. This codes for CASSPTGPSNSPLHF.

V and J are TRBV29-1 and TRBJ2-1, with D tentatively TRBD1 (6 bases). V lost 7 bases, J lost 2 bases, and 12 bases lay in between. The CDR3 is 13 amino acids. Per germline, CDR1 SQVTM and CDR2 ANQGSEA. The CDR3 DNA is TGCAGCGGGTTAGGGGGACCCTACAATGAGCAGTTCTTC. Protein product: CSGLGGPYNEQFF.

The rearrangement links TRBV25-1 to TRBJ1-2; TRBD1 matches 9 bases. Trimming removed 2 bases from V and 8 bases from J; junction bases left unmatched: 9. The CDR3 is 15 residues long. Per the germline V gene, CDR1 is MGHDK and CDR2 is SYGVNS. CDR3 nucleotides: TGTGCCAGCAGTGAACTCCGACAGGGGGACCGGGGCTACACCTTC. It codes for CASSELRQGDRGYTF.

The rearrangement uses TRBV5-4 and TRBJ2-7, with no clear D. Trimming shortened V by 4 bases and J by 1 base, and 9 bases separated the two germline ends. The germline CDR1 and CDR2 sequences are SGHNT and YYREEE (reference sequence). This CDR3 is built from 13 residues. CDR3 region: CASSILESYEQYF. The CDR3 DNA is TGTGCCAGCAGCATCCTAGAGTCCTACGAGCAGTACTTC. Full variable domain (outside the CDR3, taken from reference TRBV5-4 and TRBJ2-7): ETGVTQSPTHLIKTRGQQVTLRCSSQSGHNTVSWYQQALGQGPQFIFQYYREEENGRGNFPPRFSGLQFPNYSSELNVNALELDDSALYLCASSILESYEQYFGPGTRLTVT.

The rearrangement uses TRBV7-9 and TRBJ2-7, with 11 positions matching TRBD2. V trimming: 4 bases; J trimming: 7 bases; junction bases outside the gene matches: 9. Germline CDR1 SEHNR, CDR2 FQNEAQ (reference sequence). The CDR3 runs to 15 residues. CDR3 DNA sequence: TGTGCCAGCAGCTCAGGACTAGCGGGCCGGTGGGAGCAGTACTTC. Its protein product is CASSSGLAGRWEQYF.

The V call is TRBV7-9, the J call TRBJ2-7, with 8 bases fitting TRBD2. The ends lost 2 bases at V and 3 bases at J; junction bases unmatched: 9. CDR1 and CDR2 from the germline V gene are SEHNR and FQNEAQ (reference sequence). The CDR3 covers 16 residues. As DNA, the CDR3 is TGTGCCAGCAGCTTACATCTCGGGAGGGGCGGCTACGAGCAGTACTTC. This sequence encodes CASSLHLGRGGYEQYF.

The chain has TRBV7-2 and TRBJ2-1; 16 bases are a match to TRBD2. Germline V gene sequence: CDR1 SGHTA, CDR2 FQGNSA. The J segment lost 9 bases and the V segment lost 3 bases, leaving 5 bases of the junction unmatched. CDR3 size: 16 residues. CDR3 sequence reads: CASSLAGTSGGGEQFF. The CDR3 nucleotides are TGTGCCAGCAGCTTGGCCGGGACTAGCGGGGGGGGTGAGCAGTTCTTC.

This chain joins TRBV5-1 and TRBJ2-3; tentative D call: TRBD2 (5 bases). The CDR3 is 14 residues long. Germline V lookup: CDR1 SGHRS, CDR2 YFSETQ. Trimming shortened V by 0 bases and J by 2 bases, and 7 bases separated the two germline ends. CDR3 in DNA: TGCGCCAGCAGCTTGGGCGGGCACACAGATACGCAGTATTTT. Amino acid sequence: CASSLGGHTDTQYF.

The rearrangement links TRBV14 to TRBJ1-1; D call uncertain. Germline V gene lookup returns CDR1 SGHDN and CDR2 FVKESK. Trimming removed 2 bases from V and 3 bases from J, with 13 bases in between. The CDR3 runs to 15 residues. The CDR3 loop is CASSQSGGGYTEAFF. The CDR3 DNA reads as TGTGCCAGCAGCCAAAGTGGAGGCGGATACACTGAAGCTTTCTTT. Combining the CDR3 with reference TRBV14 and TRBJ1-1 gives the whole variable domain EAGVTQFPSHSVIEKGQTVTLRCDPISGHDNLYWYRRVMGKEIKFLLHFVKESKQDESGMPNNRFLAERTGGTYSTLKVQPAELEDSGVYFCASSQSGGGYTEAFFGQGTRLTVV.

The DNA for the CDR3 is TGTGCCAGCAGTTCCGCGGGTGATACGCAGTATTTT. Encoded protein: CASSSAGDTQYF. The J gene is TRBJ2-3, the V gene TRBV6-5; maybe TRBD2 (5 bases). Germline lookup yields CDR1 MNHEY and CDR2 SVGAGI. The V end lost 4 bases, the J end lost 6 bases, and 8 bases lay between the germline ends. The CDR3 is 12 residues long.

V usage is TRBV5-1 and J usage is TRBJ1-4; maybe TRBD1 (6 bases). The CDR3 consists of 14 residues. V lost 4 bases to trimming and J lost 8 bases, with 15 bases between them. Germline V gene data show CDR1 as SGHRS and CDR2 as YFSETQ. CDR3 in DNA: TGCGCCAGCAGCCACCGGGACATCCGCGAAAAACTGTTTTTT. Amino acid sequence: CASSHRDIREKLFF.

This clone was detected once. The CDR3 spells CASSQIQGSSVPLHF. Here the CDR3 DNA reads TGTGCCAGCAGTCAGATACAGGGTTCCTCGGTACCCCTCCACTTT. The chain links TRBV6-5 to TRBJ1-6; D is possibly TRBD1 (6 bases). The germline V gene encodes CDR1 MNHEY and CDR2 SVGAGI. This CDR3 region has 15 residues. V lost 5 bases to trimming and J lost 12 bases, with 20 bases between them.

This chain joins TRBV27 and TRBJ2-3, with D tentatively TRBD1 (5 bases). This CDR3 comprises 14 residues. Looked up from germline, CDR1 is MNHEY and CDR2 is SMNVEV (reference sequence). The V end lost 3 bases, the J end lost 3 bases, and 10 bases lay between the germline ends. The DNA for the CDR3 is TGTGCCAGCAGTTTTTTGACAGATACAGATACGCAGTATTTT. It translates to CASSFLTDTDTQYF.

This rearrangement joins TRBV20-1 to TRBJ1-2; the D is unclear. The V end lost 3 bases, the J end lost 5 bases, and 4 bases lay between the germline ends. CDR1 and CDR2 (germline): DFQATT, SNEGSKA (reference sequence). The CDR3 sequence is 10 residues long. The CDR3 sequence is CSASSYGYTF. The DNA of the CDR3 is TGCAGTGCTAGCAGTTATGGCTACACCTTC.

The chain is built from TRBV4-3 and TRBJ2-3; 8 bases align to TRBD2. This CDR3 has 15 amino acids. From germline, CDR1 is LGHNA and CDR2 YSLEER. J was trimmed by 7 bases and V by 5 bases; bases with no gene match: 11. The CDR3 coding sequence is TGCGCCAGCAGCGGGTTAGGAGCGGGGGAAAATACGCAGTATTTT. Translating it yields CASSGLGAGENTQYF.

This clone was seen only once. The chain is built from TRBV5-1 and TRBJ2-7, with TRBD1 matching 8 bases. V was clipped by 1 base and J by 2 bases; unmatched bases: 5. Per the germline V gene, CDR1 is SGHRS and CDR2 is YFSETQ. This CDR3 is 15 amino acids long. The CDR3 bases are TGCGCCAGCAGCTTGAGGGACAGGCGAACCTACGAGCAGTACTTC. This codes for CASSLRDRRTYEQYF.

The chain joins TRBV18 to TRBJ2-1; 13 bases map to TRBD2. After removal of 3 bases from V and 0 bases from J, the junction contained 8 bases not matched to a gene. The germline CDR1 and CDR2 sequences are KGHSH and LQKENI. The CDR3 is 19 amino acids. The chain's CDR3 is CASSPWTSGSRGSYNEQFF. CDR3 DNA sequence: TGTGCCAGCTCACCTTGGACTAGCGGGAGTAGGGGCTCCTACAATGAGCAGTTCTTC.

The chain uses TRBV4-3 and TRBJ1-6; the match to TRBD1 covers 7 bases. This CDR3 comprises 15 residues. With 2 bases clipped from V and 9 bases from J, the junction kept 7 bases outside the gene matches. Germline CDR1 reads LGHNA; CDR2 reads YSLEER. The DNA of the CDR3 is TGCGCCAGCAGCCAACAACCGGGACAGCGTTCACCCCTCCACTTT. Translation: CASSQQPGQRSPLHF.